This TCR beta chain was documented in a study of CD8 T cells in Susac syndrome. CDR3 length equals 14 residues. After removal of 6 bases from V and 3 bases from J, the junction contained 5 bases not matched to a gene. Germline CDR1 reads SQVTM; CDR2 reads ANQGSEA. cDNA came from roughly 0.5 to 1 ug RNA primed by random hexamers. TCRdb re-called the immunoSEQ multiplex PCR reads with MiXCR, one entry per CDR3 protein. The table shows some 99,000 distinct CDR3 sequences, with 90% to 96% occurring only once. The chain carries TRBV29-1 and TRBJ2-3; TRBD2 matches 11 bases. Specimen: CD4+ T cells from PBMCs. This clonotype originated in a human donor in good health. Written as DNA, the CDR3 is TGCAGCGTAGTGACTAGCGGGATTACAGATACGCAGTATTTT. It encodes CSVVTSGITDTQYF.